What follows are 13 T cell receptor beta chains derived from one specimen sequenced in a study of OX40 agonist ivuxolimab in advanced cancers. Profiled with immunoSEQ multiplex PCR; TCRdb holds only in-frame clones, not every one. This sample has about 19,000 clones, with roughly nine tenths found just once. Here the sequenced sample was CD4+ or CD8+ T cells sorted from blood, taken in a trial of the OX40 agonist ivuxolimab. The receptors derive from an adult with an advanced solid tumor such as melanoma, head and neck, liver or kidney cancer.

J is TRBJ1-3 and V is TRBV29-1, with D tentatively TRBD1 (6 bases). Germline values: CDR1 SQVTM, CDR2 ANQGSEA. The V end lost 8 bases, the J end lost 4 bases, and 12 bases lay between the germline ends. CDR3 size: 12 residues. The CDR3 loop reads CSIRGVGNTIYF. The CDR3 DNA reads TGCAGCATTAGGGGGGTAGGAAACACCATATATTTT. Complete variable domain (other parts from reference TRBV29-1 and TRBJ1-3): SAVISQKPSRDICQRGTSLTIQCQVDSQVTMMFWYRQQPGQSLTLIATANQGSEATYESGFVIDKFPISRPNLTFSTLTVSNMSPEDSSIYLCSIRGVGNTIYFGEGSWLTVV.

This clone was counted once. The chain carries TRBV30 and TRBJ1-2; D remains ambiguous. CDR1 is GTSNPN and CDR2 is SVGIG in the germline V gene (reference sequence). V lost 0 bases, J lost 3 bases, and 11 bases lay in between. The CDR3 runs to 14 residues. CDR3 nucleotide sequence: TGTGCCTGGAGTGTATCTCGGGGAGACTATGGCTACACCTTC. It specifies CAWSVSRGDYGYTF.

The rearrangement joins TRBV30 to TRBJ2-1, with 15 bases matching TRBD2. Germline CDR1 GTSNPN, CDR2 SVGIG (reference sequence). The CDR3 has 16 residues. J was trimmed by 8 bases and V by 0 bases; bases with no gene match: 5. CDR3 loop: CAWSVGLAGGRDEQFF. Here the CDR3 DNA reads TGTGCCTGGAGTGTGGGACTAGCGGGAGGTAGGGATGAGCAGTTCTTC.

The chain links TRBV19 to TRBJ2-1; D ambiguous. There are 14 residues in the CDR3. V lost 5 bases, J lost 0 bases, and 8 bases lay in between. Germline CDR1 reads LNHDA; CDR2 reads SQIVND (reference sequence). The CDR3 nucleotides are TGTGCCAGTAGTCCGGTACACTCCTACAATGAGCAGTTCTTC. Protein: CASSPVHSYNEQFF.

In its sample, this clone was seen a few times. As DNA, the CDR3 is TGTGCCAGCAGCGTAGTTACAGGGTCCCATGGCTACACCTTC. As protein: CASSVVTGSHGYTF. V and J are TRBV9 and TRBJ1-2; TRBD1 is a possible D gene (6 bases). The length of the CDR3 is 14 residues. Germline CDR1 reads SGDLS; CDR2 reads YYNGEE. V was trimmed by 0 bases and J by 6 bases, leaving 12 bases between them.

This clone was detected only a few times. The rearrangement uses TRBV28 and TRBJ1-1; the D is unclear. In germline, CDR1 is MDHEN, CDR2 SYDVKM. This CDR3 has 13 amino acids. Trimming removed 2 bases from V and 1 base from J, with 5 bases in between. The CDR3 DNA is TGTGCCAGCAGTTTAGGAGAGAACACTGAAGCTTTCTTT. Translating gives CASSLGENTEAFF.

The chain links TRBV16 to TRBJ2-7; D could derive from TRBD1 or TRBD2 (5 bases each). Germline V gene lookup returns CDR1 KGHSY and CDR2 FQNENV. The CDR3 extends over 16 amino acids. The germline V and J ends were trimmed by 4 bases and 3 bases, with 19 bases remaining between them. CDR3 nucleotide sequence: TGTGCCAGCAGCCCTCTAGGGACCCACATTCTCTACGAGCAGTACTTC. It is translated as CASSPLGTHILYEQYF.

The chain uses TRBV28 and TRBJ1-1; D perhaps matches TRBD1 (5 bases). This CDR3 has 14 residues. Trimming stripped 7 bases from V and 3 bases from J, with 15 bases between. CDR1 MDHEN and CDR2 SYDVKM come from the germline V gene. The CDR3 nucleotides read TGTGCCAGCATTCTGGGGCTTTCGGACACTGAAGCTTTCTTT. Translation gives CASILGLSDTEAFF.

The table lists this clone with a few counts. The rearrangement joins TRBV27 to TRBJ2-1; no firm D call. The V gene's germline CDR1 is MNHEY and CDR2 SMNVEV (reference sequence). V lost 0 bases to trimming and J lost 10 bases, with 10 bases between them. There are 13 residues in the CDR3. The CDR3 spells CASSLSRTAEQFF. The CDR3 nucleotides are TGTGCCAGCAGTTTATCACGGACGGCGGAGCAGTTCTTC.

The V gene is TRBV7-9, the J gene TRBJ2-1; 8 bases match TRBD2. Germline CDR1 SEHNR, CDR2 FQNEAQ (reference sequence). With V trimmed by 5 bases and J by 8 bases, 11 bases remained unmatched. This CDR3 is 15 amino acids long. The CDR3 DNA reads TGTGCCAGCAGCCCCTGGACGGGAGGGAGCCATGAGCAGTTCTTC. It specifies CASSPWTGGSHEQFF.

The chain couples TRBV25-1 to TRBJ2-1; a possible D gene is TRBD2 (6 bases). With 5 bases removed from V and 8 bases from J, the gap between germline ends came to 22 bases. The CDR3 runs to 16 residues. Germline V CDR1 and CDR2: MGHDK, SYGVNS. The CDR3 DNA sequence: TGTGCCAGCAGTCTAGGCGGGATATATATCGTCGATGAGCAGTTCTTC. Translated, it gives CASSLGGIYIVDEQFF.

J is TRBJ2-2 and V is TRBV6-6; the match to TRBD1 covers 7 bases. This CDR3 is 15 amino acids long. Trimming at V came to 6 bases and at J to 4 bases, leaving 8 bases not matched to a gene. Per germline, CDR1 MNHNY and CDR2 SVGAGI (reference sequence). DNA of the CDR3: TGTGCCAGCAGCCCGACAGGGTCGGTCACCGGGGAGCTGTTTTTT. This translates into CASSPTGSVTGELFF.

The chain recombines TRBV10-2 with TRBJ2-1; 7 bases are a match to TRBD1. The CDR3 runs 13 residues. Germline values: CDR1 WSHSY, CDR2 SAAADI. V shed 2 bases, J shed 14 bases, and the junction held 9 bases outside the gene matches. This CDR3 reads CASSETPRGGEFF. The CDR3 region has the DNA TGCGCCAGCAGTGAGACCCCTAGAGGGGGCGAGTTCTTC.